The 18 T cell receptor beta chains given below trace back to one sample, sequenced in a study of control samples from healthy donors and cancer patients. Assay: immunoSEQ multiplex PCR; the TCRdb copy retains only in-frame clones and omits some. The sample holds over 100,000 clones, around 92% seen once. Sequenced sample: blood. These receptors all stem from a woman aged 45-60 years in good health.

This chain links TRBV20-1 with TRBJ1-2; D ambiguous. The germline gives CDR1 DFQATT, CDR2 SNEGSKA (reference sequence). V was clipped by 3 bases and J by 2 bases, with 7 bases between them. The CDR3 totals 12 residues. CDR3 region: CSASPRNYGYTF. Written as DNA, the CDR3 is TGCAGTGCTAGTCCCCGAAACTATGGCTACACCTTC.

The genes are TRBV10-3 and TRBJ1-2; TRBD1 matches 12 bases. CDR3 length: 15 amino acids. CDR1 is ENHRY and CDR2 is SYGVKD in the germline V gene. V shed 3 bases and J 8 bases; nucleotides not matched to a gene: 7. The CDR3 bases are TGTGCCATCAGTGACTCCGGGACAGGGGGCCGGGGCTACACCTTC. Its translation is CAISDSGTGGRGYTF.

The rearrangement uses TRBV27 and TRBJ2-6; D gene ambiguous. Germline CDR1 is MNHEY and CDR2 is SMNVEV (reference sequence). The CDR3 consists of 13 residues. V was trimmed by 6 bases and J by 4 bases, leaving 7 bases between them. This chain's CDR3 is CASSWKGANVLTF. CDR3 in DNA: TGTGCCAGCAGCTGGAAAGGGGCCAACGTCCTGACTTTC.

The chain is built from TRBV4-2 and TRBJ1-1; TRBD1 aligns across 9 bases. CDR3 length: 16 amino acids. Unmatched junction bases numbered 7, after V lost 0 bases and J lost 5 bases. Germline V gives CDR1 LGHNA, CDR2 YNFKEQ. CDR3 in amino acids: CASSQDGTGRGTEAFF. The CDR3 DNA is TGTGCCAGCAGCCAAGACGGGACAGGGCGAGGTACTGAAGCTTTCTTT.

This chain's CDR3 is CASSPRTDSYEQYF. The DNA for the CDR3 is TGTGCCAGCAGCCCGCGGACGGATTCCTACGAGCAGTACTTC. The rearrangement uses TRBV5-4 and TRBJ2-7; D is unclear. Germline CDR1 and CDR2: SGHNT and YYREEE (reference sequence). The CDR3 is 14 amino acids. With 4 bases removed from V and 1 base from J, the gap between germline ends came to 12 bases.

V and J are TRBV7-2 and TRBJ1-2; 9 bases fit TRBD1. The CDR3 is made up of 14 amino acids. Germline trimming cut 5 bases from V and 8 bases from J; bases unmatched to any gene: 9. The germline V gene encodes CDR1 SGHTA and CDR2 FQGNSA. The CDR3 nucleotides are TGTGCCAGCAGCCCGGGACAGGGCATAGTGGGCTACACCTTC. Its translation is CASSPGQGIVGYTF.

The chain combines TRBV9 with TRBJ1-3; D ambiguous. From germline, CDR1 is SGDLS and CDR2 YYNGEE. The CDR3 contains 14 residues. V lost 0 bases to trimming and J lost 2 bases, with 6 bases between them. CDR3 amino acids: CASSVEGTGNTIYF. In DNA form, the CDR3 reads TGTGCCAGCAGCGTAGAAGGGACTGGAAACACCATATATTTT.

In this sample, this clone turned up once. V usage is TRBV5-6 and J usage is TRBJ2-2; possibly TRBD2 for D (7 bases). With 4 bases removed from V and 4 bases from J, the gap between germline ends came to 20 bases. The CDR3 has 17 amino acids. The germline V gene encodes CDR1 SGHDT and CDR2 YYEEEE. The CDR3 nucleotides are TGTGCCAGCAGCCCCACTGCCGGGGGGCTGGGCACCGGGGAGCTGTTTTTT. Protein: CASSPTAGGLGTGELFF.

This clone has just a few counts. The gene calls are TRBV5-1 and TRBJ1-1; 12 nucleotides align to TRBD1. This CDR3 comprises 16 residues. With V trimmed by 3 bases and J by 0 bases, 3 bases remained unmatched. Germline CDR1 and CDR2: SGHRS and YFSETQ. The CDR3 DNA follows: TGCGCCAGCAGCTGGGGACAGGGGGCGATGAACACTGAAGCTTTCTTT. Its translation is CASSWGQGAMNTEAFF.

The chain combines TRBV19 with TRBJ2-6; a weak D match, TRBD2 (6 bases). The CDR3 length is 15 residues. From germline, CDR1 is LNHDA and CDR2 SQIVND (reference sequence). Trimming pared 3 bases from V and 4 bases from J, leaving 10 bases between. Written as DNA, the CDR3 is TGTGCCAGTAGTATGGGGGGAAACGGGGCCAACGTCCTGACTTTC. Protein sequence: CASSMGGNGANVLTF.

V gene TRBV10-1 combines with J gene TRBJ2-3; 9 nucleotides align to TRBD1. V was clipped by 0 bases and J by 3 bases; unmatched bases: 1. This CDR3 region has 15 residues. Germline V gives CDR1 WNHNN, CDR2 SYGVQD (reference sequence). This CDR3 is CASSESGQGTDTQYF. For the CDR3, the DNA is TGCGCCAGCAGTGAGTCGGGACAGGGAACAGATACGCAGTATTTT.

The chain is built from TRBV12-3 or TRBV12-4 and TRBJ2-7; TRBD1 matches at 7 bases. The CDR3 extends over 13 amino acids. The V and J ends lost 5 bases and 3 bases, in that order; junction bases with no gene match: 4. The CDR3 bases are TGTGCCAGCAGTCCGGGACAGAGCTACGAGCAGTACTTC. It encodes CASSPGQSYEQYF.

This clone was detected a few times. This chain links TRBV12-3 or TRBV12-4 with TRBJ2-7; the D gene is possibly TRBD1 (5 bases). Trimming pared 3 bases from V and 2 bases from J, leaving 8 bases between. The CDR3 has 13 residues. CDR3: CASSFMTAYEQYF. DNA for the CDR3: TGTGCCAGCAGTTTCATGACAGCCTACGAGCAGTACTTC.

The gene calls are TRBV27 and TRBJ1-3; 8 bases line up with TRBD1. Germline CDR1 is MNHEY and CDR2 is SMNVEV (reference sequence). This CDR3 has 21 amino acids. V shed 3 bases and J 0 bases; nucleotides not matched to a gene: 19. CDR3 region: CASSFDLRDRLLQCSGNTIYF. The CDR3 DNA is TGTGCCAGCAGTTTTGACCTCCGGGACAGGCTTCTCCAATGCTCTGGAAACACCATATATTTT.

The chain carries TRBV7-2 and TRBJ1-5; D possibly corresponds to TRBD1 (6 bases). Between the trimmed V and J ends, which lost 5 bases and 1 base, there was a span of 9 bases. CDR1 is SGHTA, CDR2 FQGNSA, per germline. The CDR3 has 14 amino acids. The CDR3 reads CASSQGQSNQPQHF. The CDR3 nucleotides read TGTGCCAGCAGCCAGGGACAAAGCAATCAGCCCCAGCATTTT. The full variable domain, in which reference TRBV7-2 and TRBJ1-5 provide the parts outside the CDR3, is GAGVSQSPSNKVTEKGKDVELRCDPISGHTALYWYRQSLGQGLEFLIYFQGNSAPDKSGLPSDRFSAERTGGSVSTLTIQRTQQEDSAVYLCASSQGQSNQPQHFGDGTRLSIL.

The chain uses TRBV12-1 and TRBJ2-5; the table assigns TRBD2, which was not confirmed against the DNA. TRBV12-1 is termed a pseudogene. The CDR3 has 16 amino acids. This CDR3 is CASSPGQYGEGETQYF. The CDR3, as DNA: TGTGCCAGCAGCCCCGGCCAATACGGGGAGGGGGAGACCCAGTACTTC.

The V and J genes are TRBV9 and TRBJ1-1, with D possibly being TRBD1 (5 bases). Per the germline V gene, CDR1 is SGDLS and CDR2 is YYNGEE. CDR3 length: 12 residues. Trimming left V 0 bases short and J 7 bases short, with 7 bases between. CDR3 sequence: CASSVGRGEAFF. The CDR3 region has the DNA TGTGCCAGCAGCGTAGGTAGGGGTGAAGCTTTCTTT.

The chain uses TRBV6-1 and TRBJ1-4; no definite D call. Germline CDR1 is MNHNS and CDR2 is SASEGT. Trimming stripped 5 bases from V and 8 bases from J, with 18 bases between. The CDR3 runs 15 residues. For the CDR3, the DNA is TGTGCCAGCAGTCCCCAAGGCAGGTACTTGGAAAAACTGTTTTTT. Translated: CASSPQGRYLEKLFF.